This T cell receptor beta chain originates from a study of shared clonotypes between healthy human individuals. V lost 7 bases, J lost 1 base, and 11 bases lay in between. Germline V gives CDR1 LNHDA, CDR2 SQIVND (reference sequence). CDR3 length: 15 residues. Using immunoSEQ multiplex PCR, the repertoire was profiled, and TCRdb retains in-frame clones only, with some absent. The table includes roughly 680,000 clones, approximately 77% detected once. The TCR comes from a woman in her twenties or thirties in good health. Material for sequencing was memory CD4+ T cells sorted from blood. Subset: CD45RA-negative fraction. V gene TRBV19 combines with J gene TRBJ2-6; D gene ambiguous. DNA of the CDR3: TGTGCCAGTATACGAGGTGGATCTGGGGCCAACGTCCTGACTTTC. Residues: CASIRGGSGANVLTF.